This is a list of T cell receptor beta chains from one sample in a study of blood T cell repertoires in COVID-19. Only in-frame clones appear in the TCRdb table, and some are missing; sequencing was by immunoSEQ multiplex PCR. The sample holds approximately 280,000 clones, around 86% seen once. The sample was peripheral blood. Receptors originate from a man aged 50 or older with acute or convalescent COVID-19. Both conserved end residues are part of each CDR3. A D gene is named only where the DNA matches it firmly. Size tells how often a clone was seen (once, few, many) or the class of an expanded clone, and some rows leave it out.

j_gene: TRBJ1-5; v_gene: TRBV12-3/TRBV12-4; d_gene: NA; abundance: NA; CDR3aa: CASSLAGNQPQHF; CDR3nt: TGTGCCAGCAGTTTAGCCGGTAATCAGCCCCAGCATTTT
j_gene: TRBJ1-1; v_gene: TRBV10-2; d_gene: NA; abundance: NA; CDR3aa: CASSDRWTEAFF; CDR3nt: TGCGCCAGCAGTGACAGGTGGACTGAAGCTTTCTTT
j_gene: TRBJ2-3; v_gene: TRBV27; d_gene: NA; abundance: NA; CDR3aa: CASSIQGWSATDTQYF; CDR3nt: TGTGCCAGCAGTATCCAGGGGTGGTCGGCCACAGATACGCAGTATTTT
j_gene: TRBJ2-7; v_gene: TRBV5-1; d_gene: NA; abundance: NA; CDR3aa: CASSPGTPRQYF; CDR3nt: TGCGCCAGCAGCCCCGGGACACCCAGGCAGTACTTC
j_gene: TRBJ2-7; v_gene: TRBV15; d_gene: TRBD1; abundance: NA; CDR3aa: CATSRGDRVGEQYF; CDR3nt: TGTGCCACCAGCAGAGGGGACAGGGTTGGTGAGCAGTACTTC
j_gene: TRBJ2-5; v_gene: TRBV4-1; d_gene: TRBD1; abundance: few; CDR3aa: CASSQDPPGRGETQYF; CDR3nt: TGCGCCAGCAGCCAAGATCCCCCCGGCAGGGGGGAGACCCAGTACTTC
j_gene: TRBJ1-3; v_gene: TRBV6-6; d_gene: NA; abundance: NA; CDR3aa: CASSYGGQNSGNTIYF; CDR3nt: TGTGCCAGCAGTTACGGTGGACAGAACTCTGGAAACACCATATATTTT
j_gene: TRBJ1-3; v_gene: TRBV11-2; d_gene: NA; abundance: NA; CDR3aa: CASSLVPDSGNTIYF; CDR3nt: TGTGCCAGCAGCTTAGTACCAGACTCTGGAAACACCATATATTTT
j_gene: TRBJ1-3; v_gene: TRBV7-9; d_gene: NA; abundance: NA; CDR3aa: CASSGRTASGNTIYF; CDR3nt: TGTGCCAGCAGCGGAAGGACAGCCTCTGGAAACACCATATATTTT
j_gene: TRBJ1-5; v_gene: TRBV20-1; d_gene: TRBD1; abundance: NA; CDR3aa: CSASPGTGYNQPQHF; CDR3nt: TGCAGTGCTAGTCCCGGGACAGGGTACAATCAGCCCCAGCATTTT
j_gene: TRBJ1-1; v_gene: TRBV19; d_gene: NA; abundance: NA; CDR3aa: CASSHSRGGTEAFF; CDR3nt: TGTGCCAGTAGCCATAGTAGAGGGGGCACTGAAGCTTTCTTT
j_gene: TRBJ1-1; v_gene: TRBV5-1; d_gene: NA; abundance: NA; CDR3aa: CASRGGAGQRNTEAFF; CDR3nt: TGCGCCAGCAGAGGGGGGGCGGGACAACGGAACACTGAAGCTTTCTTT
j_gene: TRBJ1-1; v_gene: TRBV5-1; d_gene: NA; abundance: NA; CDR3aa: CASSWGEGDYTEAFF; CDR3nt: TGCGCCAGCAGCTGGGGGGAGGGCGATTACACTGAAGCTTTCTTT
j_gene: TRBJ1-2; v_gene: TRBV4-1; d_gene: NA; abundance: NA; CDR3aa: CASSRPTANYGYTF; CDR3nt: TGCGCCAGCAGCCGCCCGACAGCTAACTATGGCTACACCTTC
j_gene: TRBJ2-7; v_gene: TRBV11-3; d_gene: NA; abundance: NA; CDR3aa: CASSFLIFYEQYF; CDR3nt: TGTGCCAGCAGCTTTCTTATTTTCTACGAGCAGTACTTC
j_gene: TRBJ1-5; v_gene: TRBV6-6; d_gene: TRBD1; abundance: NA; CDR3aa: CASTRDRANQPQHF; CDR3nt: TGTGCCAGCACCCGGGACAGGGCTAACCAGCCCCAGCATTTT
j_gene: TRBJ2-4; v_gene: TRBV7-6; d_gene: TRBD1; abundance: NA; CDR3aa: CASSSGGTGFNIQYF; CDR3nt: TGTGCCAGCAGCTCGGGTGGGACAGGGTTTAACATTCAGTACTTC
j_gene: TRBJ1-6; v_gene: TRBV10-3; d_gene: TRBD1; abundance: NA; CDR3aa: CAISEQDRNSPLHF; CDR3nt: TGTGCCATCAGTGAGCAGGACAGGAATTCACCCCTCCACTTT
j_gene: TRBJ1-2; v_gene: TRBV10-3; d_gene: NA; abundance: NA; CDR3aa: CAISEGRAPYGYTF; CDR3nt: TGTGCCATCAGTGAGGGCAGAGCGCCTTATGGCTACACCTTC
j_gene: TRBJ2-2; v_gene: TRBV9; d_gene: NA; abundance: NA; CDR3aa: CASSVASGLGGELFF; CDR3nt: TGTGCCAGCAGCGTAGCTTCAGGGCTGGGCGGGGAGCTGTTTTTT
j_gene: TRBJ2-3; v_gene: TRBV6-5; d_gene: NA; abundance: NA; CDR3aa: CASSPGLHSYF; CDR3nt: TGTGCCAGCAGTCCGGGACTCCACTCGTATTTT
j_gene: TRBJ2-2; v_gene: TRBV3-1/TRBV3-2; d_gene: NA; abundance: NA; CDR3aa: CASSHRGGRAGELFF; CDR3nt: TGTGCCAGCAGCCATCGTGGGGGCCGAGCCGGGGAGCTGTTTTTT
j_gene: TRBJ1-6; v_gene: TRBV10-3; d_gene: TRBD1; abundance: once; CDR3aa: CAIKGGTGGEYNSPLHF; CDR3nt: TGTGCCATCAAGGGGGGGACAGGGGGAGAATATAATTCACCCCTCCACTTT
j_gene: TRBJ1-1; v_gene: TRBV11-2; d_gene: NA; abundance: NA; CDR3aa: CASSLEVVGATEAFF; CDR3nt: TGTGCCAGCAGCTTAGAGGTTGTGGGCGCCACTGAAGCTTTCTTT
j_gene: TRBJ1-2; v_gene: TRBV2; d_gene: NA; abundance: NA; CDR3aa: CASSPIGDGYTF; CDR3nt: TGTGCCAGCAGTCCTATAGGAGACGGCTACACCTTC